This entry features one T cell receptor beta chain sequence. The antigen is undetermined. The sample is drawn from a study of OX40 agonist ivuxolimab in advanced cancers. Whole-study findings and limits: Specificity for antigen went undetermined in the expanded peripheral T cells. At doses 0.1 to 3.0 mg/kg, CD4+ and CD8+ clones expanded.

Profiling relied on immunoSEQ multiplex PCR, and the TCRdb table lists in-frame clones only, not all of them. The sample consists of about 19,000 clones, approximately 88% of them appearing once. The source material was CD4+ or CD8+ T cells sorted from blood, sampled in a trial of the OX40 agonist ivuxolimab. This sequence was found in an adult with an advanced solid tumor such as melanoma, head and neck, liver or kidney cancer.

In DNA, the CDR3 is TGTGCCAGCAGTTTAACCACAGGCCGGGGTCCGTACCAAGAGACCCAGTACTTC. Amino acids: CASSLTTGRGPYQETQYF. The rearrangement links TRBV28 to TRBJ2-5, with D possibly called TRBD1 or TRBD2 (5 bases each). The CDR3 length is 18 residues. V gave up 2 bases and J gave up 0 bases, with 19 bases separating them. The V gene's germline CDR1 is MDHEN and CDR2 SYDVKM.